This TCR beta chain was observed in a study of blood T cell repertoires in COVID-19. Trimming shortened V by 0 bases and J by 10 bases, and 7 bases separated the two germline ends. The germline CDR1 and CDR2 sequences are MGHRA and YSYEKL. The CDR3 length is 13 residues. Produced via immunoSEQ multiplex PCR; TCRdb's table is partial and in-frame only. The sample shows around 190,000 clones, 70% to 80% of them seen only once. The sample holds one count of this clone. The clonotype was recovered from a woman between 40 and 55 years old with COVID-19, enrolled during active disease. Input material: peripheral blood. The gene calls are TRBV4-1 and TRBJ1-6; no clear D gene. The CDR3 sequence: CASSQDRSSPLHF. The CDR3 DNA is TGCGCCAGCAGCCAAGACCGAAGCTCACCCCTCCACTTT.